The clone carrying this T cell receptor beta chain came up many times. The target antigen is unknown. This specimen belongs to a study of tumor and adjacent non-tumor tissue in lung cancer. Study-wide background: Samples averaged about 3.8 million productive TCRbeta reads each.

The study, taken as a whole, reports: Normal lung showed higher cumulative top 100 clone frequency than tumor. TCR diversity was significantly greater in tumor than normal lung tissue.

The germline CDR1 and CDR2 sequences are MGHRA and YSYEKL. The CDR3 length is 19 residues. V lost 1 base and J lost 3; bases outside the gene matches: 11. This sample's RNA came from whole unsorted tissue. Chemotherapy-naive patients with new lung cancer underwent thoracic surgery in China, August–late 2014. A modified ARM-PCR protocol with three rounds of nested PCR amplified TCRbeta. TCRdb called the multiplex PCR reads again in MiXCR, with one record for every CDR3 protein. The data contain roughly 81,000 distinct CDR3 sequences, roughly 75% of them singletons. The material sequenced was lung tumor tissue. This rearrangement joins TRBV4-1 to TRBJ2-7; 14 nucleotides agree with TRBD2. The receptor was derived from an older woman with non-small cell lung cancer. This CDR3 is CASSQGIDPGLAGVYEQYF. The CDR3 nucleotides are TGCGCCAGCAGCCAAGGGATAGACCCGGGACTAGCGGGAGTCTACGAGCAGTACTTC.